This TCR beta chain was recorded in a study of blood T cell repertoires in COVID-19. Libraries were prepared by immunoSEQ multiplex PCR; TCRdb keeps only in-frame clonotypes and omits some of them. The sample holds about 33,000 clones, around 73% seen once. The sequence came from a man aged 65 to 79 with acute or convalescent COVID-19. The specimen sequenced was peripheral blood.

CDR3: CASSYPRQGNTGELFF. The DNA for the CDR3 is TGTGCCAGCAGTTACCCCCGACAGGGGAACACCGGGGAGCTGTTTTTT. The V and J genes are TRBV6-5 and TRBJ2-2; 7 nucleotides line up with TRBD1. The CDR3 contains 16 residues. Germline CDR1 and CDR2: MNHEY and SVGAGI. V gave up 2 bases and J gave up 1 base; unmatched junction bases: 4.